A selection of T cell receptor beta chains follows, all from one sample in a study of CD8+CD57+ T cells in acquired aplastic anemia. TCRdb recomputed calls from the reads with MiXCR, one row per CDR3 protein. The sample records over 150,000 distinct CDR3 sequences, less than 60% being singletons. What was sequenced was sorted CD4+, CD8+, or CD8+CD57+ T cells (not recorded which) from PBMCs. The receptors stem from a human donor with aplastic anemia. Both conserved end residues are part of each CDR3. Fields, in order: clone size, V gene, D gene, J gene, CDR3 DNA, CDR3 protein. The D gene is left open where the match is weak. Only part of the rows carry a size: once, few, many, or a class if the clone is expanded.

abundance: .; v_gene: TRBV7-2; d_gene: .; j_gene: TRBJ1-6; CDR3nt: TGTGCCAGCAGACTCAGGCCGGATTCACCCCTCCACTTT; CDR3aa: CASRLRPDSPLHF
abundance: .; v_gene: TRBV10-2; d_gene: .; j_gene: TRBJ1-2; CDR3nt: TGCGCCAGCAGTGGGGGACCGAGCTATGGCTACACCTTC; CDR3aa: CASSGGPSYGYTF
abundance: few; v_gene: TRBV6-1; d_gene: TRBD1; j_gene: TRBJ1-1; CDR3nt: TGTGCCAGCAGCGGACGACATCGACAGGGAATGAACACTGAAGCTTTCTTT; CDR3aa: CASSGRHRQGMNTEAFF
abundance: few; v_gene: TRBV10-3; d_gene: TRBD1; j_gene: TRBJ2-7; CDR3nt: TGTGCCATCAGCGGACAGGGGGTCGGCGAGCAGTACTTC; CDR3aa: CAISGQGVGEQYF
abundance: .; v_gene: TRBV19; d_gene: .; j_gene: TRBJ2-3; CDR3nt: TGTGCCAGTAGTATAGTCCCAGCGGGTAGCCCAGATACGCAGTATTTT; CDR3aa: CASSIVPAGSPDTQYF
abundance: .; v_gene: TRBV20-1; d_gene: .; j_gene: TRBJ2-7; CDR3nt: TGCAGTGCTAGAGGGCTGGGGAGCTACGAGCAGTACTTC; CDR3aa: CSARGLGSYEQYF
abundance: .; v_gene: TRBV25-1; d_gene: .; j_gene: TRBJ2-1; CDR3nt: TGTGCCAGCAGACCCGGGACCAGCATTGAGCAGTTCTTC; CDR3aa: CASRPGTSIEQFF
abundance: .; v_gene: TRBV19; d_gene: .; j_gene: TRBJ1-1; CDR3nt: TGTGCCAGTAGTATCACCCCACGCACTGAAGCTTTCTTT; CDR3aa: CASSITPRTEAFF
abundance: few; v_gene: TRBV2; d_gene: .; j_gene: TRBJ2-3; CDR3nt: TGTGCCAGCCGGCTGTCGGATACGCAGTATTTT; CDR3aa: CASRLSDTQYF
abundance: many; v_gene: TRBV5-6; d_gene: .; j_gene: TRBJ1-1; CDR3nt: TGTGCCAGCAGCTTGACAGAGAACACTGAAGCTTTCTTT; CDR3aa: CASSLTENTEAFF
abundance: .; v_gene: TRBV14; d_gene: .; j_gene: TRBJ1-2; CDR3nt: TGTGCCAGCAAGACAGAATACTATGGCTACACCTTC; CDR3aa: CASKTEYYGYTF
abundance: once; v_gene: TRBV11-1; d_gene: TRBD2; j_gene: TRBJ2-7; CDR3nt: TGTGCCAGCAGCTTGGGCGGGAGGGACGAGCAGTACTTC; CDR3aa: CASSLGGRDEQYF
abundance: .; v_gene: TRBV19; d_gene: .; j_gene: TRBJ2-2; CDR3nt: TGTGCCAGTAGTGCCGCATATCCCGGGGAGCTGTTTTTT; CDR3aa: CASSAAYPGELFF
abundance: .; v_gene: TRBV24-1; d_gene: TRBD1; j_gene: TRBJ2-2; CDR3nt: TGTGCCACCAGTGAGGCAGGGGGCGCGAACACCGGGGAGCTGTTTTTT; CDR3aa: CATSEAGGANTGELFF
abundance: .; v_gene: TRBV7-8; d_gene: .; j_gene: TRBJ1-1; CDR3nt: TGTGCCAGCAGACGGTTGGTTGGCACTGAAGCTTTCTTT; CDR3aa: CASRRLVGTEAFF
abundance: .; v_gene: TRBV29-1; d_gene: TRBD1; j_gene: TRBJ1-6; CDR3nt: TGCAGCGTCGGGGACAGTTCTAATTCACCCCTCCACTTT; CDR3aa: CSVGDSSNSPLHF
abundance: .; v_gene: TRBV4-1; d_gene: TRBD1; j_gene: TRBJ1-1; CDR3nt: TGCGCCAGCAGCCAAGCAACAGGGGGCACTGAAGCTTTCTTT; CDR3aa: CASSQATGGTEAFF
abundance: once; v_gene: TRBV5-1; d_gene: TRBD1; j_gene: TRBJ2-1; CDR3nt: TGCGCCAGCAGCTTGGGGACAGGGGGCCGGAATGAGCAGTTCTTC; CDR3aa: CASSLGTGGRNEQFF
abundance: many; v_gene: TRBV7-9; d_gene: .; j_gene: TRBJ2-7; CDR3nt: TGTGCCAGCAGCGCGGGACAAGCCCCCTACGAGCAGTACTTC; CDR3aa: CASSAGQAPYEQYF
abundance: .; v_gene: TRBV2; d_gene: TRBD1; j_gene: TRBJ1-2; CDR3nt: TGTGCCAGCAGGGAAAACACCGGGACAGATAACTATGGCTACACCTTC; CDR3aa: CASRENTGTDNYGYTF
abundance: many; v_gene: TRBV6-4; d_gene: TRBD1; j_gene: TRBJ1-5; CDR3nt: TGTGCCAGCAGTGACTTTGGGACAGGGTTAAGTCAGCCCCAGCATTTT; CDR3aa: CASSDFGTGLSQPQHF
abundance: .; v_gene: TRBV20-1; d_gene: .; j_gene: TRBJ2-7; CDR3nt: TGCAGTGCTTGGGGGGTAGCGAACCGTCAGTACTTC; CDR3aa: CSAWGVANRQYF
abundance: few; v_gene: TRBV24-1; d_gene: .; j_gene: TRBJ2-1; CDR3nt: TGTGCCACCAGTGGCGGGCCTGGGTCCCCACTTGAGCAGTTCTTC; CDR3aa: CATSGGPGSPLEQFF
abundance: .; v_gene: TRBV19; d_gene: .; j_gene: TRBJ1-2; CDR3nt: TGTGCCAGTAGTAGGGACCATCTGGGCTACACCTTC; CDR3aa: CASSRDHLGYTF
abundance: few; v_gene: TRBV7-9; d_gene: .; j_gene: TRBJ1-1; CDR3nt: TGTGCCAGCAGCTTAAGGATAGGGTCCACTGAAGCTTTCTTT; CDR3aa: CASSLRIGSTEAFF
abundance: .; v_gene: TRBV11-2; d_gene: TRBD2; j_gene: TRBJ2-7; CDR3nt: TGTGCCAGCAGCCGTAGCGGGGGGGCATACGAGCAGTACTTC; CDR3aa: CASSRSGGAYEQYF
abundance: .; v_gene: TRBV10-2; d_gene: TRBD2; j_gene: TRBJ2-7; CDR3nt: TGCGCCACCGGGGTTAGCGGGGCCCCCTACGAGCAGTACTTC; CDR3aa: CATGVSGAPYEQYF
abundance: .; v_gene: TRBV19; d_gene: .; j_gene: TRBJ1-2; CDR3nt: TGTGCCAGTAGCGACAGGCTGGTTGGCTACACCTTC; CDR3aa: CASSDRLVGYTF
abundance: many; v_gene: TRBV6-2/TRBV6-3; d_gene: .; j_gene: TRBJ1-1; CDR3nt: TGTGCCAGCAGCCCGACAGAAAACACTGAAGCTTTCTTT; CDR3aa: CASSPTENTEAFF
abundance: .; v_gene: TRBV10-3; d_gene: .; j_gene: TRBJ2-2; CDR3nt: TGTGCCATCAGGGGGGGGAACACCGGGGAGCTGTTTTTT; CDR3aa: CAIRGGNTGELFF
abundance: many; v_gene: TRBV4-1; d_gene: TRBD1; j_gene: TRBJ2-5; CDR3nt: TGCGCCAGCAGCCTCCGGGACAGGGCCCAAGAGACCCAGTACTTC; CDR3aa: CASSLRDRAQETQYF
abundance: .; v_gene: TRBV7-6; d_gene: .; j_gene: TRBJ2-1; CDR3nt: TGTGCCAGCAGCTTAGAACCGCCATCCCTCAATGAGCAGTTCTTC; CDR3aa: CASSLEPPSLNEQFF
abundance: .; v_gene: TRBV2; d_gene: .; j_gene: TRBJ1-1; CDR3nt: TGTGCCAGCAGTGAAGCCTTGCCGAACACTGAAGCTTTCTTT; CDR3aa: CASSEALPNTEAFF
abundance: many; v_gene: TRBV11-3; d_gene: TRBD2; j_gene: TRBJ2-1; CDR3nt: TGTGCCAGCAGCTTAGGATCCGTATCGGGGCGGGGGACGGACAATGAGCAGTTCTTC; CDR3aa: CASSLGSVSGRGTDNEQFF
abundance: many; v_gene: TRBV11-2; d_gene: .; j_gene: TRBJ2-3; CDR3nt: TGTGCCAGCAGCTTATTTGGCGGCACAGATACGCAGTATTTT; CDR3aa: CASSLFGGTDTQYF
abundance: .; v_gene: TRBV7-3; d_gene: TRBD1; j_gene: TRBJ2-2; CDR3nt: TGTGCCAGCAGCTTACGGGACAGACACACCGGGGAGCTGTTTTTT; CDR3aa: CASSLRDRHTGELFF
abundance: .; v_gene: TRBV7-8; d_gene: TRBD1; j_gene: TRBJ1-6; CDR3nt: TGTGCCAGCAGCTTGACAGGGCAAGGCTCACCCCTCCACTTT; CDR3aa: CASSLTGQGSPLHF
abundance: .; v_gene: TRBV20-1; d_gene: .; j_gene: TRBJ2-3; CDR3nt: TGCAGTGCTCTTTGGCATGTGGGCGCAGACACGCAGTATTTT; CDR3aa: CSALWHVGADTQYF
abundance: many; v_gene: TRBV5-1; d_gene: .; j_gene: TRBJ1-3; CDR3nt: TGCGCCAGCCAGCCGGGGCATGGAAACACCATATATTTT; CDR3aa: CASQPGHGNTIYF
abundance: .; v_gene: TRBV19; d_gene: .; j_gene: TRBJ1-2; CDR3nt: TGTGCCAGTTGGGAGGACCGTAACTATGGCTACACCTTC; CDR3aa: CASWEDRNYGYTF
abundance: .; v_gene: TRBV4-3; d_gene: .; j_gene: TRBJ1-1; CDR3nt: TGCGCCAGCAGCCAAGCTTTATTAGGGAACACTAAAGCTTTCTTT; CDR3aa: CASSQALLGNTKAFF
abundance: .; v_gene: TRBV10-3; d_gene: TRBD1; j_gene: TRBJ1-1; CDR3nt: TGTGCCATCAGTGGTGGGACAGGGGTGGCTGAAGCTTTCTTT; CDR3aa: CAISGGTGVAEAFF
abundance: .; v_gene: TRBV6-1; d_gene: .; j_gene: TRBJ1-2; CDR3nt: TGTGCCAGCAGCAGCAGGGAGGTCTATGGCTACACCTTC; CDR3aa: CASSSREVYGYTF
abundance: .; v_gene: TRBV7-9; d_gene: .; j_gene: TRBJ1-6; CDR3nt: TGTGCCAGCAGCTCCAGGAATTCACCCCTCCACTTT; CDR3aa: CASSSRNSPLHF
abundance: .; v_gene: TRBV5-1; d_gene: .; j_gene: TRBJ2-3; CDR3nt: TGCGCCAGCAGCTTGGCTCGCAGCACAGATACGCAGTATTTT; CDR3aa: CASSLARSTDTQYF
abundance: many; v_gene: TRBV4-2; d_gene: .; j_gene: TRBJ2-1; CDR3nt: TGTGCCAGCAGCCTTTCCGTCGGGGGCTTGGACGACAATGAGCAGTTCTTC; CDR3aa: CASSLSVGGLDDNEQFF
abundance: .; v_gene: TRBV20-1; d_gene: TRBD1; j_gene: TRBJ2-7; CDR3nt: TGCAGTGCTAGGGGCCCCTGGGACAGGGAAGCGCAGTACTTC; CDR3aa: CSARGPWDREAQYF
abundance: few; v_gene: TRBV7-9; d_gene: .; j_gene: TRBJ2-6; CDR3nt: TGTGCCAGCAGCTTAGGACACTCTGGGGCCAACGTCCTGACTTTC; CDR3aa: CASSLGHSGANVLTF
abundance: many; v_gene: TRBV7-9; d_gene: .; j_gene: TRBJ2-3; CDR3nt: TGTGCCAGCAGCTCCCCACCCACAGGGTTTACAGATACGCAGTATTTT; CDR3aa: CASSSPPTGFTDTQYF
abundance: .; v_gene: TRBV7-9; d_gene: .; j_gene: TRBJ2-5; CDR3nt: TGTGCCAGCAGCTTAGCAAACGGAGACGGGACCCAGTACTTC; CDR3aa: CASSLANGDGTQYF
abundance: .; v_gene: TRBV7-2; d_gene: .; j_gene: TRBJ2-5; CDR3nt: TGTGCCAGCAGCTTAGCCAGGTTAGAGACCCAGTACTTC; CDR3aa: CASSLARLETQYF
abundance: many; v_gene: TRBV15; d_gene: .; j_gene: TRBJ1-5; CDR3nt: TGTGCCACCAGCAGAGAATGGACAGCTAATCAGCCCCAGCATTTT; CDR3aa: CATSREWTANQPQHF
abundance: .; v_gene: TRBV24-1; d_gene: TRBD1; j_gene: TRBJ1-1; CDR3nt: TGTGCCACCAGTGATTCGACAGGGCTGGACACTGAAGCTTTCTTT; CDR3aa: CATSDSTGLDTEAFF
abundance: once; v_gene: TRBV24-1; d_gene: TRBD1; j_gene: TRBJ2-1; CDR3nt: TGTGCCACCAGTGCCCACTCCGGACAGGGAAATCCCAATGAGCAGTTCTTC; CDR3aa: CATSAHSGQGNPNEQFF
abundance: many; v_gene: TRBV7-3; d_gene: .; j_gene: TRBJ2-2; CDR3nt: TGTGCCAGCCCCGGGGAGCTGTTTTTT; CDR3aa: CASPGELFF
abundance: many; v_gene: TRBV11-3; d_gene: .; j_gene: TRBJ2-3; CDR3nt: TGTGCCAGCAGCTTAGATCTCCGGGCTAGCTCGTCCACAGATACGCAGTATTTT; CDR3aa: CASSLDLRASSSTDTQYF
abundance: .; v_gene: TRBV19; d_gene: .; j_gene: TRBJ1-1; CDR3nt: TGTGCCAGTTGTAGGCAGGGGATGAACACTGAAGCTTTCTTT; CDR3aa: CASCRQGMNTEAFF
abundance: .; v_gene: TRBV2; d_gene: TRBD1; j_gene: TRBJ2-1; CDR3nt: TGTGCCAGCAGTGATAGCACTGACAGGGCGGGTTTGGGTGAGCAGTTCTTC; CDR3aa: CASSDSTDRAGLGEQFF
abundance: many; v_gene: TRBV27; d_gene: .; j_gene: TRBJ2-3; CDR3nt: TGTGCCAGCAGTTACGGCCCAGATACGCAGTATTTT; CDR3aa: CASSYGPDTQYF
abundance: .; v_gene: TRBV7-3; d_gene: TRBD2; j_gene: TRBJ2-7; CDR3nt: TGTGCCAGCAGCCCTCCGAGTCAGCGGGGGTTCTACGAGCAGTACTTC; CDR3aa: CASSPPSQRGFYEQYF